The clone carrying this T cell receptor (beta chain) was picked up a small number of times. The data belong to a study of Ad26.COV2.S vaccination and SARS-CoV-2 variants. Across the whole study: Donor got 5x10^10 or 1x10^11 viral particles of Ad26.COV2.S.

TCRdb keeps only in-frame clones here, not all; method: immunoSEQ multiplex PCR. The sample carries roughly 300,000 clones, around 89% recorded once. CDR1 and CDR2 from the germline V gene are SNHLY and FYNNEI. With 3 bases clipped from V and 0 bases from J, the junction kept 7 bases outside the gene matches. This CDR3 has 17 amino acids. Treatment reported: some 19 received Ad26.COV2.S at low or high dose, single or two shots; roughly five received placebo; per-sample allocation not given. The samples date from day 63 after the first vaccine or placebo injection. The chain links TRBV2 to TRBJ1-4, with 7 bases matching TRBD1. The receptor was derived from a person between 18 and 59 years old who received the Ad26.COV2.S COVID-19 vaccine or a placebo. Material: peripheral blood, obtained in a trial of Ad26.COV2.S vaccine versus placebo. CDR3 in DNA: TGTGCCAGCAGTGAGAGACAGGGTCTCGCAACTAATGAAAAACTGTTTTTT. Protein: CASSERQGLATNEKLFF.